This TCR beta chain stems from a study of monozygotic twins with inflammatory bowel disease. Study-wide points: It was not supported that a single strong signal or clonotype was associated with IBD.

From 3,500 to 4,000 ng of total RNA, each TCR library was prepared. TCRdb reprocessed the 5' RACE reads and keeps a single row for each CDR3 protein, giving no DNA. This sample contains about 300,000 distinct CDR3 sequences. Turning to this clonotype: Its specificity is not known.

The blood volume drawn from each donor was about 2.5 ml. The receptor was isolated from a human donor with ulcerative colitis or Crohn's disease, or a healthy co-twin of an affected twin (not recorded which). Input material: blood.

CDR3 residues: CATSDSRTSGSSEQFF. This chain joins TRBV24-1 and TRBJ2-1; checking the TCRdb D call of TRBD2 is not possible without DNA. The CDR3 has 16 amino acids. Germline lookup yields CDR1 KGHDR and CDR2 SFDVKD.